This TCR beta chain is from a study of neurological immune-mediated disorders. Overall study results and limits: The absence of any CDR3 amino acid sequence shared by expanded clones across subjects suggests that repertoires were private in all groups.

A single count supports this clonotype. The target antigen is unknown. TCRdb re-called the 5' RACE reads through MiXCR, storing one row per CDR3 protein. Here the sample spans tens of thousands of distinct CDR3 sequences, around an eighth being singletons. This clonotype originated in a woman in her 50s in good health. Sequencing was performed on PBMCs.

The CDR3 sequence: CASSVNPGQGSIQYF. The CDR3 DNA reads TGTGCCAGCAGCGTAAACCCGGGACAGGGGTCCATTCAGTACTTC. The chain couples TRBV6-1 to TRBJ2-4, with 10 bases that match TRBD1. Trimming cost V 6 bases and J 9 bases; bases outside gene matches: 11. Germline V lookup: CDR1 MNHNS, CDR2 SASEGT. This CDR3 contains 15 residues.